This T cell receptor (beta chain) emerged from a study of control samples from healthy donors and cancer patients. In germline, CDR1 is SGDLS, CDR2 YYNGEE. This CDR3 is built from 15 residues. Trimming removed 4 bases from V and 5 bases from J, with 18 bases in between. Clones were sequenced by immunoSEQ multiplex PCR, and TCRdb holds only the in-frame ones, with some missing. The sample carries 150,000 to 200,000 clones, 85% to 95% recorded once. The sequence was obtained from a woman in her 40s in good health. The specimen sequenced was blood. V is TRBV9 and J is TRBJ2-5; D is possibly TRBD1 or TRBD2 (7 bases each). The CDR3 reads CASSSSPRGGETQYF. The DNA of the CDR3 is TGTGCCAGCAGCTCTAGTCCCAGGGGGGGGGAGACCCAGTACTTC.